The T cell receptor (beta chain) described here comes from a study of a mutant IDH1 vaccine in newly diagnosed glioma. Across the study: Vaccination began 4-6 weeks post radiotherapy alone, or with temozolomide cycles. The treated population exhibited a male proportion of roughly 62%, a female proportion of 37.5%, and a mean age of about 40 years. Earlier care involved radiotherapy, temozolomide, or both, and the majority received both.

TCRdb's table, derived via immunoSEQ multiplex PCR, lists solely in-frame clones and lacks some. The sample comprises around 78,000 clones, 75% to 95% of which are singletons, and about 0.61% rests with the top ten. On this clone itself: Antigen: not known.

As to time point: week 5, during vaccination. A single vaccine dose contained 300 ug of mutant IDH1 20-mer peptide, and topical imiquimod was used with it. There are 11 residues in the CDR3. Trimming took 4 bases from V and 7 from J, leaving 8 bases between them. Germline values: CDR1 MNHEY, CDR2 SMNVEV (reference sequence). The starting material was PBMCs, obtained from a glioma patient whose treatment included an IDH1 peptide vaccine. The clonotype comes from a woman aged 45-59 years with glioma. The gene calls are TRBV27 and TRBJ2-7; D is unresolved. CDR3 amino acids: CASSYMFEQYF. The DNA for the CDR3 is TGTGCCAGCAGTTACATGTTTGAGCAGTACTTC.